These 2 T cell receptor beta chains were sequenced from one sample in a study of T cell repertoires in aging, cancer and after chemotherapy (dated by TCRdb to between 2018 and 2021). TCR beta rearrangements were amplified from genomic DNA isolated from peripheral blood, not from sorted cells or RNA. Sequenced using an Illumina MiSeq. Rearranged TRB sequences spanning V, D and J segments were amplified by multiplex touch-down PCR using a mixed TRB-A/B primer pool. TCRdb reanalyzed the raw reads on its own, using fastp at Q25 for trimming and MiXCR for clone calling, and kept in-frame beta chains. For every CDR3 protein sequence, its rows merge into one entry that carries the most common genes and DNA. This sample is represented by over 15,000 distinct CDR3 sequences; about two fifths of them were singletons. The top ten hold 17% of the sample. Sequencing used blood. The source is a human donor with a solid tumor.

The chain has TRBV19 and TRBJ1-1; D unclear. V lost 3 bases, J lost 5 bases, and 10 bases lay in between. Germline CDR1 is LNHDA and CDR2 is SQIVND (reference sequence). This CDR3 region has 13 residues. The DNA of the CDR3 is TGTGCCAGTAGTATGAGGGTACGAACTGAAGCTTTCTTT. It translates to CASSMRVRTEAFF.

This rearrangement joins TRBV11-1 to TRBJ2-3; 11 bases match TRBD2. The germline gives CDR1 SGHAT, CDR2 FQDESV (reference sequence). This CDR3 has 15 amino acids. After removal of 5 bases from V and 6 bases from J, the junction contained 7 bases not matched to a gene. The CDR3 DNA is TGTGCCAGCAGCCCCCCCCGACTAGCGGGGGATACGCAGTATTTT. Translation: CASSPPRLAGDTQYF.